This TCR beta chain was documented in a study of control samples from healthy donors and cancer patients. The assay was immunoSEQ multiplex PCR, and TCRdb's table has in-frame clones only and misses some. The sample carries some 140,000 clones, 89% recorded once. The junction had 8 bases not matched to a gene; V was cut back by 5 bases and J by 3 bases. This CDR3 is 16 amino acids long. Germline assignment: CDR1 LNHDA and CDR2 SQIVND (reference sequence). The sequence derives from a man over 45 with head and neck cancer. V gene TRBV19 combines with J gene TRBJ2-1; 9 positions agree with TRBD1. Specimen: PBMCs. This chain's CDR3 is CASSEGQGPFYNEQFF. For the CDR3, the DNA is TGTGCCAGTAGTGAGGGACAGGGACCCTTCTACAATGAGCAGTTCTTC.